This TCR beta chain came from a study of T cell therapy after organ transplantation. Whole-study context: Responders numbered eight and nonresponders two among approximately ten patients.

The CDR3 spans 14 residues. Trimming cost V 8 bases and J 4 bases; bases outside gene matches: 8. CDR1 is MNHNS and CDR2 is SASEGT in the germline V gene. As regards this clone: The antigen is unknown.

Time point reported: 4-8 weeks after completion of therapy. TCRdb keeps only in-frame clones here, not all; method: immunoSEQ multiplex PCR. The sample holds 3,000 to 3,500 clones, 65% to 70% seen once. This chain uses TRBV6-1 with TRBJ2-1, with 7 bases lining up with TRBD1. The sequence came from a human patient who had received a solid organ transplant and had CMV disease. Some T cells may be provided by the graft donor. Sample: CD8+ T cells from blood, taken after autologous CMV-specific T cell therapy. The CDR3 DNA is TGTGCCAGCTCGTCGGGACAGCTATACAATGAGCAGTTCTTC. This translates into CASSSGQLYNEQFF.